The 16 T cell receptor beta chains presented below share a single source sample, sequenced in a study of blood T cell repertoires in COVID-19 (dated by TCRdb to about 2020). The library was built by means of the immunoSEQ multiplex PCR assay. In TCRdb, the immuneACCESS table is reduced to in-frame sequences with V and J assigned. These tables do not hold every clone; where another copy was compared, an unresolved V gene accounts for under half, and the others remain unexplained. This sample has 65,000 to 90,000 clones in its table, and around 89% of those were observed once. The ten largest make up about 8.1% of the sample. The sequencing sample was made of peripheral blood. The source is a middle-aged man with acute or convalescent COVID-19.

This clone was found a few times. The genes are TRBV20-1 and TRBJ1-1; TRBD1 is a possible D gene (5 bases). Germline assignment: CDR1 DFQATT and CDR2 SNEGSKA (reference sequence). V was cut by 5 bases and J by 8 bases, with 12 bases left in between. The CDR3 is 11 amino acids. CDR3 sequence (DNA): TGCAGTGCTGGTCAGGGTTGGGAAGCTTTCTTT. This codes for CSAGQGWEAFF.

V usage is TRBV5-1 and J usage is TRBJ2-3; D unresolved. V was shortened by 4 bases and J by 0 bases, with 3 bases between the two germline ends. This CDR3 has 12 residues. Germline CDR1 reads SGHRS; CDR2 reads YFSETQ. Here the CDR3 DNA reads TGCGCCAGCAGCCAGAGCACAGATACGCAGTATTTT. Its translation is CASSQSTDTQYF.

CDR3 bases: TGTGCCAGCTTGGACCAGGGGTATGGCTACACCTTC. Translation: CASLDQGYGYTF. The chain has TRBV6-5 and TRBJ1-2, with TRBD1 as a possible D gene (6 bases). With 8 bases removed from V and 5 bases from J, the gap between germline ends came to 12 bases. Germline values: CDR1 MNHEY, CDR2 SVGAGI. The CDR3 length is 12 residues.

The V call is TRBV10-1, the J call TRBJ2-7; D is perhaps TRBD1 (5 bases). Germline V gene lookup returns CDR1 WNHNN and CDR2 SYGVQD (reference sequence). V was clipped by 5 bases and J by 3 bases, with 11 bases between them. This CDR3 is 13 amino acids long. CDR3: CASSRTWFYEQYF. The CDR3 DNA follows: TGCGCCAGCAGTAGGACATGGTTCTACGAGCAGTACTTC.

V gene TRBV7-2 combines with J gene TRBJ2-3; 14 nucleotides align to TRBD2. The trim removed 3 bases at V and 2 bases at J, leaving 7 bases unmatched. CDR1 is SGHTA and CDR2 is FQGNSA in the germline V gene. The CDR3 has 18 amino acids. This CDR3 is CASSLGLAGESYTDTQYF. The CDR3 bases are TGTGCCAGCAGCTTGGGACTAGCGGGGGAGTCCTACACAGATACGCAGTATTTT.

The chain has TRBV18 and TRBJ1-2, with D perhaps TRBD1 (5 bases). CDR1 and CDR2 from the germline V gene are KGHSH and LQKENI. CDR3 length: 14 residues. Trimming pared 5 bases from V and 6 bases from J, leaving 16 bases between. This CDR3 is CASSFGMEGNGYTF. The CDR3 DNA reads TGTGCCAGCTCATTCGGAATGGAGGGGAATGGCTACACCTTC. The whole variable domain, remainder taken from reference TRBV18 and TRBJ1-2, is NAGVMQNPRHLVRRRGQEARLRCSPMKGHSHVYWYRQLPEEGLKFMVYLQKENIIDESGMPKERFSAEFPKEGPSILRIQQVVRGDSAAYFCASSFGMEGNGYTFGSGTRLTVV.

The gene calls are TRBV27 and TRBJ1-1, with 8 bases fitting TRBD1. Germline V gene sequence: CDR1 MNHEY, CDR2 SMNVEV (reference sequence). This CDR3 region has 14 residues. With 5 bases clipped from V and 3 bases from J, the junction kept 5 bases outside the gene matches. The CDR3 spells CASSTDRGDTEAFF. The CDR3 bases are TGTGCCAGCAGTACCGACAGGGGCGACACTGAAGCTTTCTTT.

V is TRBV28 and J is TRBJ1-3, with D perhaps matching TRBD1 (6 bases). The CDR3 length is 15 residues. V was shortened by 5 bases and J by 7 bases, with 18 bases between the two germline ends. Germline CDR1 is MDHEN and CDR2 is SYDVKM. The CDR3 coding sequence is TGTGCCAGCAGTAGGGCCGGGGGGCGAGGGAACACCATATATTTT. Encoded protein: CASSRAGGRGNTIYF.

This chain joins TRBV5-1 and TRBJ1-4; possibly TRBD1 for D (6 bases). With 7 bases removed from V and 6 bases from J, the gap between germline ends came to 28 bases. This CDR3 has 18 amino acids. Germline V lookup: CDR1 SGHRS, CDR2 YFSETQ. CDR3 residues: CASVELGGARTADEKLFF. The CDR3 DNA sequence: TGCGCCAGCGTCGAGCTGGGGGGGGCCAGGACAGCGGATGAAAAACTGTTTTTT.

V usage is TRBV18 and J usage is TRBJ1-1; 7 bases are a match to TRBD1. The germline V gene has CDR1 KGHSH and CDR2 LQKENI. Trimming at V came to 6 bases and at J to 0 bases, leaving 1 base not matched to a gene. The CDR3 is 13 amino acids. The CDR3, as DNA: TGTGCCAGCTCGGGACAGCTGAACACTGAAGCTTTCTTT. Residues: CASSGQLNTEAFF.

This chain links TRBV3-1 (or the pseudogene TRBV3-2) with TRBJ1-2; 7 nucleotides match TRBD1. Trimming cost V 3 bases and J 7 bases; bases outside gene matches: 5. The CDR3 covers 13 residues. The V gene's germline CDR1 is LGHDT and CDR2 YNNKEL (reference sequence). The CDR3 reads CASSHDRVSGYTF. The CDR3 region has the DNA TGTGCCAGCAGCCATGACAGGGTTAGTGGCTACACCTTC.

In this sample, this clone turned up once. The chain joins TRBV12-3 or TRBV12-4 to TRBJ2-1; a weak D match, TRBD2 (7 bases). V was shortened by 3 bases and J by 16 bases, with 16 bases between the two germline ends. This CDR3 region has 12 residues. CDR3 sequence: CASSFVGGPPFF. The CDR3 DNA is TGTGCCAGCAGTTTCGTGGGGGGGCCCCCCTTCTTC.

The chain couples TRBV9 to TRBJ2-3, with D possibly being TRBD2 (6 bases). The CDR3 extends over 17 amino acids. CDR1 is SGDLS and CDR2 is YYNGEE in the germline V gene. Trimming cost V 0 bases and J 10 bases, with 24 bases left between them. Here the CDR3 DNA reads TGTGCCAGCAGCGTAGGATCCGGAGGGCCTCCCTCCGCCGCGCAGTATTTT. Translating gives CASSVGSGGPPSAAQYF.

CDR3 in DNA: TGTGCCAGCAGCTTCTCAGGACTCTCCTACGAGCAGTACTTC. Its protein product is CASSFSGLSYEQYF. This chain uses TRBV7-9 with TRBJ2-7, with a tentative D call TRBD2 (5 bases). V lost 3 bases and J lost 0, with 9 bases in between. Germline CDR1 is SEHNR and CDR2 is FQNEAQ (reference sequence). The CDR3 spans 14 residues.

The rearrangement joins TRBV3-1 (or the pseudogene TRBV3-2) to TRBJ1-1; no clear D. Trimming cost V 6 bases and J 5 bases, with 13 bases left between them. This CDR3 is built from 13 residues. The germline V gene has CDR1 LGHDT and CDR2 YNNKEL (reference sequence). This chain's CDR3 is CASSQTTQTEAFF. The CDR3 nucleotides are TGTGCCAGCAGTCAAACTACCCAGACTGAAGCTTTCTTT.

The chain uses TRBV28 and TRBJ2-2; 8 bases fit TRBD1. Trimming took 3 bases from V and 7 from J; bases not matched to a gene: 10. The CDR3 is 16 amino acids. CDR1 and CDR2 from the germline V gene are MDHEN and SYDVKM. The CDR3 reads CASSLGTGRGIGELFF. The CDR3 region has the DNA TGTGCCAGCAGTTTGGGGACAGGAAGAGGGATCGGGGAGCTGTTTTTT. The full variable domain, with the rest looked up from reference TRBV28 and TRBJ2-2, is DVKVTQSSRYLVKRTGEKVFLECVQDMDHENMFWYRQDPGLGLRLIYFSYDVKMKEKGDIPEGYSVSREKKERFSLILESASTNQTSMYLCASSLGTGRGIGELFFGEGSRLTVL.